Below, 26 T cell receptor beta chains from the same sample are listed, as sequenced in a study of blood T cells in healthy people across ages. A J-beta primer mix and a sample-barcoded 5' primer were used in a second PCR of roughly 7 to 12 cycles. TCRdb recomputed calls from the 5' RACE reads with MiXCR, one row per CDR3 protein. The sample carries about 930,000 distinct CDR3 sequences, 25% to 30% recorded once. This same sample was also part of a study on T cells of mothers and their children.

The sequenced sample was blood. These TCRs come from a woman aged 40 to 49 in good health.

This clonotype appeared a few times. The chain carries TRBV7-2 and TRBJ1-2, with D tentatively TRBD1 (6 bases). The CDR3 length is 16 residues. Germline CDR1 is SGHTA and CDR2 is FQGNSA. Trimming left V 4 bases short and J 7 bases short, with 22 bases between. Here the CDR3 DNA reads TGTGCCAGCAGCTCCCAGCCCGGTGGGGGGCGCGGTGGCTACACCTTC. Protein: CASSSQPGGGRGGYTF.

The chain employs TRBV3-1 and TRBJ1-2; no reliable D call. The length of the CDR3 is 14 residues. V was trimmed by 1 base and J by 7 bases, leaving 13 bases between them. The germline V gene encodes CDR1 LGHDT and CDR2 YNNKEL (reference sequence). CDR3 bases: TGTGCCAGCAGCCAAGGGAAAGACCGGCGTGGCTACACCTTC. As protein: CASSQGKDRRGYTF. The full variable domain, completed using reference TRBV3-1 and TRBJ1-2, is DTAVSQTPKYLVTQMGNDKSIKCEQNLGHDTMYWYKQDSKKFLKIMFSYNNKELIINETVPNRFSPKSPDKAHLNLHINSLELGDSAVYFCASSQGKDRRGYTFGSGTRLTVV.

This clonotype occurred once. Possible read error: a much larger clone is one base away. The chain couples TRBV12-3 or TRBV12-4 to TRBJ1-1, with D uncertain. The CDR3 runs to 14 residues. V lost 4 bases to trimming and J lost 3 bases, with 12 bases between them. This chain's CDR3 is CASSSVDKDTEAFF. The CDR3 DNA is TGTGCCAGCAGTTCGGTAGACAAGGACACTGAAGCTTTCTTT.

About this clonotype itself: Given a much more abundant clone one base away, this may be a read error. This chain links TRBV7-2 with TRBJ1-2; no clear D. From germline, CDR1 is SGHTA and CDR2 FQGNSA. This CDR3 region has 15 residues. V dropped 5 bases and J dropped 6 bases, with 19 bases sitting between them. The CDR3 DNA follows: TGTGCCAGCAGCCTCAAGGCGGGAATGCACCATGGCTACACCTTC. This translates into CASSLKAGMHHGYTF.

The genes are TRBV27 and TRBJ1-3; D gene ambiguous. From germline, CDR1 is MNHEY and CDR2 SMNVEV (reference sequence). Trimming pared 2 bases from V and 2 bases from J, leaving 4 bases between. The CDR3 runs 13 residues. The CDR3 loop reads CASSLQAGNTIYF. CDR3 nucleotides: TGTGCCAGCAGTTTACAGGCTGGAAACACCATATATTTT.

There are a few counts of this clonotype. CDR3 DNA sequence: TGTGCCACAGGACAGGGGAACTATGGCTACACCTTC. It translates to CATGQGNYGYTF. This chain uses TRBV28 with TRBJ1-2; 9 bases fit TRBD1. In germline, CDR1 is MDHEN, CDR2 SYDVKM. V lost 10 bases to trimming and J lost 2 bases; unmatched junction nucleotides: 2. The length of the CDR3 is 12 residues.

The chain couples TRBV20-1 to TRBJ2-7, with 10 positions matching TRBD2. The germline V gene encodes CDR1 DFQATT and CDR2 SNEGSKA (reference sequence). This CDR3 has 13 residues. V was pared by 3 bases and J by 4 bases, with 3 bases of the junction left unmatched. As DNA, the CDR3 is TGCAGTGCTAGTAAGCGGGAGGGTTACGAGCAGTACTTC. Encoded protein: CSASKREGYEQYF.

The sample holds a few counts of this clonotype. V gene TRBV7-6 combines with J gene TRBJ1-1; TRBD1 matches 9 bases. Germline lookup yields CDR1 SGHVS and CDR2 FNYEAQ. This CDR3 region has 15 residues. V trimming: 0 bases; J trimming: 4 bases; junction bases outside the gene matches: 3. The CDR3 loop reads CASSLAGQGSTEAFF. DNA for the CDR3: TGTGCCAGCAGCTTAGCCGGACAGGGGTCCACTGAAGCTTTCTTT. The variable domain in full, with the rest retrieved from reference TRBV7-6 and TRBJ1-1, is GAGVSQSPRYKVTKRGQDVALRCDPISGHVSLYWYRQALGQGPEFLTYFNYEAQQDKSGLPNDRFSAERPEGSISTLTIQRTEQRDSAMYRCASSLAGQGSTEAFFGQGTRLTVV.

This clonotype has a handful of counts. V and J are TRBV27 and TRBJ1-4, with a tentative D call TRBD1 (5 bases). Trimming left V 8 bases short and J 7 bases short, with 23 bases between. Germline V gives CDR1 MNHEY, CDR2 SMNVEV (reference sequence). This CDR3 is built from 16 residues. CDR3 sequence reads: CASGRAGPWDGEKLFF. The CDR3 nucleotides read TGTGCCAGCGGGAGAGCGGGACCCTGGGATGGTGAAAAACTGTTTTTT. Combining the CDR3 with reference TRBV27 and TRBJ1-4 gives the whole variable domain EAQVTQNPRYLITVTGKKLTVTCSQNMNHEYMSWYRQDPGLGLRQIYYSMNVEVTDKGDVPEGYKVSRKEKRNFPLILESPSPNQTSLYFCASGRAGPWDGEKLFFGSGTQLSVL.

This clonotype appeared a few times. The chain links TRBV29-1 to TRBJ1-3, with D maybe TRBD1 (5 bases). Trimming left V 0 bases short and J 0 bases short, with 12 bases between. Germline assignment: CDR1 SQVTM and CDR2 ANQGSEA. The CDR3 covers 16 residues. The CDR3 here is CSVEEWGGNSGNTIYF. The CDR3 DNA reads as TGCAGCGTTGAAGAATGGGGCGGTAACTCTGGAAACACCATATATTTT.

A few counts support this clonotype. This chain connects TRBV7-7 to TRBJ2-7, with D unresolved. The V gene's germline CDR1 is SSHAT and CDR2 FNYEAQ (reference sequence). This CDR3 contains 14 residues. The CDR3 reads CASSPVGRTYEQYF. In DNA form, the CDR3 reads TGTGCTAGTAGCCCAGTTGGCAGAACCTACGAGCAGTACTTC.

This clonotype was recorded at least ten times. CDR3 sequence: CSARDVTGGLHEQYF. DNA of the CDR3: TGCAGTGCTAGAGATGTCACAGGGGGCCTCCACGAGCAGTACTTC. This chain uses TRBV20-1 with TRBJ2-7; 9 bases align to TRBD1. CDR1 and CDR2 (germline): DFQATT, SNEGSKA (reference sequence). The CDR3 extends over 15 amino acids. V trimming: 0 bases; J trimming: 5 bases; junction bases outside the gene matches: 8.

The rearrangement uses TRBV7-3 and TRBJ1-1; D is possibly TRBD1 (6 bases). CDR1 and CDR2 (germline): SGHTA, FQGTGA. The CDR3 has 16 amino acids. V was clipped by 6 bases and J by 1 base, with 18 bases between them. CDR3 coding DNA: TGTGCCAGCAGTTCTCAACCAGGGGTGCGGAACACTGAAGCTTTCTTT. This gives the protein CASSSQPGVRNTEAFF.

This clonotype was counted at least ten times. V gene TRBV29-1 combines with J gene TRBJ2-5; 11 bases align to TRBD2. The germline V gene has CDR1 SQVTM and CDR2 ANQGSEA. The CDR3 consists of 15 residues. The V segment lost 2 bases and the J segment 7 bases; nucleotides outside the gene matches: 9. In nucleotides, the CDR3 is TGCAGCGTTGAAAGGGTAGCGGGGGGGGGAGGGACCCAGTACTTC. Translating it yields CSVERVAGGGGTQYF.

This clonotype was seen a few times. One end of the junction is discordant with germline, which a read error may explain. This chain joins TRBV12-3 or TRBV12-4 and TRBJ2-5, with 10 bases aligning to TRBD2. The length of the CDR3 is 14 residues. This CDR3 is CASNLAGGQETQYF. The CDR3 nucleotides read TGTGCCAGCAATTTAGCGGGGGGACAAGAGACCCAGTACTTC.

V usage is TRBV9 and J usage is TRBJ2-2; possibly TRBD1 for D (5 bases). Germline CDR1 reads SGDLS; CDR2 reads YYNGEE. V lost 3 bases to trimming and J lost 6 bases, with 6 bases between them. The CDR3 extends over 12 amino acids. DNA for the CDR3: TGTGCCAGCAGCGAAGGGGCCGGGGAGCTGTTTTTT. Protein: CASSEGAGELFF.

As to this clonotype: A much larger clone sits a single nucleotide away, making a read error possible. The chain employs TRBV20-1 and TRBJ1-2; D ambiguous. Germline loops: CDR1 DFQATT, CDR2 SNEGSKA (reference sequence). This CDR3 spans 11 amino acids. V was pared by 0 bases and J by 10 bases, with 9 bases between. The DNA of the CDR3 is TGCAGTGCTAGAGAGCGAGACACCTACACCTTC. Its translation is CSARERDTYTF.

This clonotype was seen a few times. This chain connects TRBV29-1 to TRBJ2-7, with a possible D match to TRBD1 (6 bases). The V end lost 7 bases, the J end lost 4 bases, and 20 bases lay between the germline ends. The CDR3 has 14 residues. The V gene's germline CDR1 is SQVTM and CDR2 ANQGSEA. The CDR3 DNA is TGCAGCGCCTCACCCCAGGGGAAGACTTACGAGCAGTACTTC. Its protein is CSASPQGKTYEQYF.

The chain uses TRBV7-9 and TRBJ1-1; TRBD1 is a possible D gene (5 bases). The germline V and J ends were trimmed by 0 bases and 5 bases, with 10 bases remaining between them. The CDR3 runs to 14 residues. Per the germline V gene, CDR1 is SEHNR and CDR2 is FQNEAQ (reference sequence). This CDR3 is CASSLAQGLTEAFF. CDR3 in DNA: TGTGCCAGCAGCTTAGCGCAGGGTCTTACTGAAGCTTTCTTT. The whole variable domain, filled in from reference TRBV7-9 and TRBJ1-1, reads DTGVSQNPRHKITKRGQNVTFRCDPISEHNRLYWYRQTLGQGPEFLTYFQNEAQLEKSRLLSDRFSAERPKGSFSTLEIQRTEQGDSAMYLCASSLAQGLTEAFFGQGTRLTVV.

In its sample, this clonotype was seen many times. The chain links TRBV12-3 or TRBV12-4 to TRBJ2-1; 10 bases align to TRBD2. The V segment lost 6 bases and the J segment 9 bases; nucleotides outside the gene matches: 5. This CDR3 contains 13 residues. CDR3 DNA sequence: TGTGCCAGCAGGTCTAGCGGGGGCGTTGAGCAGTTCTTC. Translating gives CASRSSGGVEQFF.

This clonotype has more than one count but fewer than ten. The J gene is TRBJ2-7, the V gene TRBV7-6, with D perhaps TRBD1 or TRBD2 (6 bases each). CDR3 length: 14 amino acids. The V gene's germline CDR1 is SGHVS and CDR2 FNYEAQ. Trimming pared 2 bases from V and 5 bases from J, leaving 13 bases between. CDR3 coding DNA: TGTGCCAGCAGCTTACAGGGGACTCTAGACGAGCAGTACTTC. Translation: CASSLQGTLDEQYF. Drawing the rest from reference TRBV7-6 and TRBJ2-7, the complete variable domain is GAGVSQSPRYKVTKRGQDVALRCDPISGHVSLYWYRQALGQGPEFLTYFNYEAQQDKSGLPNDRFSAERPEGSISTLTIQRTEQRDSAMYRCASSLQGTLDEQYFGPGTRLTVT.

This clonotype was detected ten times or more. This chain connects TRBV3-1 to TRBJ1-2; no reliable D call. CDR3 length: 14 residues. The V end was cut by 0 bases, the J end by 8 bases, with 13 bases between. Germline CDR1 reads LGHDT; CDR2 reads YNNKEL (reference sequence). The CDR3 nucleotides read TGTGCCAGCAGCCAAGATGCCTCGGTGGCCGGCTACACCTTC. This sequence encodes CASSQDASVAGYTF.

This clonotype occurred a few times. Relative to the germline gene, one junction end is altered; a read error may explain this. This chain connects TRBV28 to TRBJ2-1; D unclear. The CDR3 loop spans 16 amino acids. Germline V gene lookup returns CDR1 MDHEN and CDR2 SYDVKM. The CDR3 bases are TGTGCCGGCAGTTTTATCGGCAGAAGCTCCTACAATGAGCAGTTCTTC. Its translation: CAGSFIGRSSYNEQFF.

This clonotype occurred many times. The CDR3 spells CASSLRPWGQKSYNEQFF. The CDR3 DNA reads as TGTGCCAGCAGTTTAAGGCCTTGGGGACAGAAGTCCTACAATGAGCAGTTCTTC. V gene TRBV12-3 or TRBV12-4 combines with J gene TRBJ2-1, with 7 bases identical to TRBD1. J lost 1 base, V lost 2 bases, and 11 bases had no gene match. CDR3 length: 18 amino acids.

The V call is TRBV5-1, the J call TRBJ2-7, with D possibly matching TRBD1 (6 bases). The CDR3 sequence is 15 residues long. Per the germline V gene, CDR1 is SGHRS and CDR2 is YFSETQ. Trimming shortened V by 0 bases and J by 0 bases, and 10 bases separated the two germline ends. The CDR3 here is CASSLAGRGSYEQYF. In nucleotides, the CDR3 is TGCGCCAGCAGCTTGGCCGGCAGGGGCTCCTACGAGCAGTACTTC.

This sequence joins TRBV27 and TRBJ2-1, with D maybe TRBD2 (5 bases). Germline CDR1 reads MNHEY; CDR2 reads SMNVEV (reference sequence). Trimming took off 5 bases at V and 6 bases at J, with 14 bases between the two ends. There are 14 residues in the CDR3. CDR3 in amino acids: CASSKRSDGNEQFF. In DNA, the CDR3 is TGTGCCAGCAGTAAGCGGTCTGACGGCAATGAGCAGTTCTTC.